The clone carrying this TCR beta chain was seen only once. J gave up 2 bases and V 5 bases, and 6 bases lay outside the gene matches. The CDR3 runs 16 residues. CDR1 SNHLY and CDR2 FYNNEI come from the germline V gene. What was amplified from RNA transcripts were TCR beta CDR3 regions. HTBI primers drove first-round RT-PCR of the TCR CDR3. TCRdb reprocessed the multiplex PCR reads via MiXCR and lists one record per CDR3 protein. The sample lists nearly 600,000 distinct CDR3 sequences, roughly 14% seen once, with 5.8% in the top ten. This sample stems from a study of T cells in Graves' hyperthyroidism and ophthalmopathy.

This sequence originates from a woman in her thirties with Graves' hyperthyroidism that later progressed to Graves' ophthalmopathy. The chain carries TRBV2 and TRBJ2-3; 11 bases map to TRBD1. Sequencing used blood. The CDR3 region has the DNA TGTGCCAGCAGTCTCGGACAGGGGGCAATCACAGATACGCAGTATTTT. This codes for CASSLGQGAITDTQYF.